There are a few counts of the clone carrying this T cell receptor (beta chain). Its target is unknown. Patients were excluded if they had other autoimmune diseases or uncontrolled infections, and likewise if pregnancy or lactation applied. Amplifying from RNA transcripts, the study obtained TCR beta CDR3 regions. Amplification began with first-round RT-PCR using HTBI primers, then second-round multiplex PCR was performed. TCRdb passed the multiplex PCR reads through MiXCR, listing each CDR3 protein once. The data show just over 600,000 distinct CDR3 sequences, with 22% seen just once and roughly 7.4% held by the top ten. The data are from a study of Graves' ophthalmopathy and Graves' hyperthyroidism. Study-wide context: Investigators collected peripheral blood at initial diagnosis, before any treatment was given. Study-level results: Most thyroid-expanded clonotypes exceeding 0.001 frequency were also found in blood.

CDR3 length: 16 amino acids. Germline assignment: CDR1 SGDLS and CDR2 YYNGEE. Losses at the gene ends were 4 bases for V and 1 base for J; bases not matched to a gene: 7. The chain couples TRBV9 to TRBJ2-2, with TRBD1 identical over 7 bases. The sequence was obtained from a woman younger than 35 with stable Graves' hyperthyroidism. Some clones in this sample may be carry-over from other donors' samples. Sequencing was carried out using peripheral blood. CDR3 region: CASSPRTGKNTGELFF. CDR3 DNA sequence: TGTGCCAGCAGCCCCCGGACAGGAAAGAACACCGGGGAGCTGTTTTTT.